This TCR beta chain was recovered during a study of human T cells and chemical hapten exposure. A single record per CDR3 protein comes from TCRdb applying MiXCR to the RACE reads. In the table there are tens of thousands of distinct CDR3 sequences, 10% to 15% of which are singletons. Germline values: CDR1 SGHNT, CDR2 YYREEE (reference sequence). The CDR3 runs 13 residues. V was pared by 5 bases and J by 9 bases, with 17 bases between. Indicated time point: patch test 3, about 24 weeks after DPC sensitization. Sample treatment: therapeutic diphenylcyclopropenone sensitization with weekly scalp DPC. The sequenced sample was whole blood, obtained in connection with sensitization to the hapten diphenylcyclopropenone (DPC). V is TRBV5-4 and J is TRBJ1-1; D unclear. The origin of this receptor is a woman aged 45-60 years with alopecia areata. Some clones in this sample may be carry-over from other donors' samples. CDR3 in DNA: TGTGCCAGCAGTTCCAACTCGGAGAGGAAAGCTTTCTTT. It yields the protein CASSSNSERKAFF.